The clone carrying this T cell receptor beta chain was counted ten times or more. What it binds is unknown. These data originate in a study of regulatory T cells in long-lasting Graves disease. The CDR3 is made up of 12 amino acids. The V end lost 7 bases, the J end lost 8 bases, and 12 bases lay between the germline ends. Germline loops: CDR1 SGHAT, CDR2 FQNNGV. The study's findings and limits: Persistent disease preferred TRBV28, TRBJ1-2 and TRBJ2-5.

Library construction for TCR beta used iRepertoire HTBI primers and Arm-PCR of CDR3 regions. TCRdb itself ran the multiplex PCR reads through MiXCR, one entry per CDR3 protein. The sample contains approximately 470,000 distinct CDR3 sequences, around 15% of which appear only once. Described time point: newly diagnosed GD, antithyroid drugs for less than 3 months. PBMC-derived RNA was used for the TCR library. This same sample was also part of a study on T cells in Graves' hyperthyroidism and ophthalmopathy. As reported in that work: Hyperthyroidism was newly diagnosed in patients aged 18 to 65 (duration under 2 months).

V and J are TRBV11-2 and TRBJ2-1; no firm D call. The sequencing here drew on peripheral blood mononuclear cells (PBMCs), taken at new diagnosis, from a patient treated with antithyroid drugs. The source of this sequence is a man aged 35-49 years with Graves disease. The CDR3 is CASTHEWHEQFF. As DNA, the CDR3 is TGTGCCAGCACCCACGAGTGGCATGAGCAGTTCTTC. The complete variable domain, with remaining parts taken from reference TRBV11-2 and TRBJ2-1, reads EAGVAQSPRYKIIEKRQSVAFWCNPISGHATLYWYQQILGQGPKLLIQFQNNGVVDDSQLPKDRFSAERLKGVDSTLKIQPAKLEDSAVYLCASTHEWHEQFFGPGTRLTVL.